A selection of T cell receptor beta chains follows, all from one sample in a study of blood T cell repertoires in COVID-19. TCRdb keeps only in-frame clones here, not all; method: immunoSEQ multiplex PCR. The table records approximately 330,000 clones, roughly 90% of them present only once. Source material: peripheral blood. All receptors derive from a man aged 25 to 45 with COVID-19, enrolled during active disease. Both conserved end residues are part of each CDR3. D genes are given only for firm matches. Size is stated for part of the rows, as once, few or many counts, or as a class when the clone is expanded.

j_gene,v_gene,abundance,d_gene,CDR3nt,CDR3aa
TRBJ2-2,TRBV13,-,-,TGTGCCAGCAGCCCAAGGGAGCTGGCCGGGGAGCTGTTTTTT,CASSPRELAGELFF
TRBJ2-1,TRBV20-1,-,-,TGCAGTGCTAGAGATCGGGGAGAGCAGTTCTTC,CSARDRGEQFF
TRBJ1-4,TRBV30,-,TRBD1,TGTGCCTGGAGGCCACAGGGGGGGTTACCGACTAATGAAAAACTGTTTTTT,CAWRPQGGLPTNEKLFF
TRBJ1-2,TRBV5-1,-,-,TGCGCCAGCAGCTTGGCAGGGATAGCTGGCTACACCTTC,CASSLAGIAGYTF
TRBJ2-2,TRBV7-3,-,-,TGTGCCAGCAGCTTAGGACAACCGAACACCGGGGAGCTGTTTTTT,CASSLGQPNTGELFF
TRBJ2-2,TRBV5-4,-,-,TGTGCCAGCACCTCCCCGGCCGGGGAGCTGTTTTTT,CASTSPAGELFF
TRBJ1-5,TRBV4-2,-,TRBD1,TGTGCCAGCAGCCATATGGGACAGGGAGGAGATCAGCCCCAGCATTTT,CASSHMGQGGDQPQHF
TRBJ1-2,TRBV3-1/TRBV3-2,few,TRBD1,TGTGCCAGCAGCCGGGACAGCTACTATGGCTACACCTTC,CASSRDSYYGYTF
TRBJ2-1,TRBV3-1/TRBV3-2,few,TRBD2,TGTGCCAGCGGACTTTGGCGGGGGGATCTCGGTGAGCAGTTCTTC,CASGLWRGDLGEQFF
TRBJ1-2,TRBV2,-,-,TGTGCCAGCAGGATCGGGACTCAGGGCTACACCTTC,CASRIGTQGYTF
TRBJ1-2,TRBV5-1,-,-,TGCGCCAGCAGCCCTCTTCTCGAGACAGCCGGCTACACCTTC,CASSPLLETAGYTF
TRBJ2-1,TRBV5-1,few,TRBD2,TGCGCCAGCAGCGTGCAAGAGGCGGGAGGGCCTAGTGAGCAGTTCTTC,CASSVQEAGGPSEQFF
TRBJ1-2,TRBV27,-,-,TGTGCCAGCAGTTTACAGGCAGCCAACTATGGCTACACCTTC,CASSLQAANYGYTF
TRBJ1-5,TRBV25-1,-,TRBD1,TGTGCCAGCAGTGGACAGGGGGCCGGACAGCCCCAGCATTTT,CASSGQGAGQPQHF
TRBJ2-7,TRBV7-2,-,-,TGTGCCAGCAGCTTAGGCAGTCCCGTGAGGGAGCAGTACTTC,CASSLGSPVREQYF
TRBJ2-3,TRBV27,-,-,TGTGCCAGCAGTTTATCCTCCTGGGAGGAGGGCACAGATACGCAGTATTTT,CASSLSSWEEGTDTQYF
TRBJ2-7,TRBV7-7,-,-,TGTGCCAGCAGCGCGGGCGTGGGGTCCTACGAGCAGTACTTC,CASSAGVGSYEQYF
TRBJ2-1,TRBV4-2,-,-,TGTGCCAGCAGCCAGGTAACTAGCTATCCTGAGCAGTTCTTC,CASSQVTSYPEQFF